This T cell receptor (beta chain) was profiled in a study of blood T cell repertoires in COVID-19 (dated by TCRdb to 2018 to 2020). Context from the whole study: Samples from collaborators originated in the United States, Italy and Spain and spanned both the acute and convalescent phases of COVID-19. The prospective study material was composed of cDNA or gDNA derived from T cells, B-cell-depleted T cells, or PBMCs. Subjects who had been exposed to COVID-19, were actively infected with it, or had recovered from it provided the deeply sampled blood TCRbeta repertoires that made up the dataset. The repertoires were made available in a free public database intended to serve as a resource for research on the immune response to SARS-CoV-2. The samples were drawn from two sources: the first 160 participants of the ongoing ImmuneRACE study, and 950 to 1,500 subjects contributed by 6 global collaborators. Nearly every sample came with metadata listing a de-identified subject ID, COVID-19 status, age in years and sex. Where available, HLA class I and class II types were obtained from metadata supplied by the sample provider rather than from assay-based typing.

Summary of the overall study and its limitations: How much clinical and demographic metadata was included differed by source and by participant, and the metadata was provided uncurated.

Worth noting for this clone: The clone's antigen remains unknown. No much larger clonotype is one base removed from it; base qualities were not supplied.

Trimmed from V: 3 bases; trimmed from J: 5 bases; junction bases lacking a gene match: 7. CDR1 is given as SGHNT and CDR2 as YENEEA, both from the germline V gene. Reading from cysteine to phenylalanine, the CDR3 counts 15 amino acids. Solely the CDR3 DNA is kept, with 45 bases framed from the first base. TCRbeta CDR3 regions were amplified from genomic DNA by means of the immunoSEQ Assay, a bias-controlled multiplex PCR. Per the source publication's procedure: The number of nucleated cells in each sample was estimated from the amplification of reference gene primers within the assay. To quantify the absolute abundance of each unique TCRbeta CDR3 rearrangement, sequence reads were collapsed and filtered. Productive Simpson clonality was computed per sample as the square root of Simpson's diversity index over productive rearrangements. TCRdb stores this immuneACCESS table with in-frame sequences only. Part of the clones is absent; in the studies checked, under half of the shortfall reflects unresolved V genes, and no reason is known for the rest. The D gene and trimming were derived from the DNA, and the V and J assignments and clone size from that table. The sample table shows roughly 150,000 clones, and approximately 80% are seen once. The top ten hold 6.5% to 9% of the sample.

The collaborating institutions used their own protocols to collect whole blood in K2EDTA tubes. For TCRbeta analysis, collaborators shipped samples as frozen whole blood, isolated PBMCs, or DNA extracted from either of those sample types. This TCR was recovered from a woman aged 45-60 years in a cohort sampled during active or convalescent COVID-19. The chain links TRBV11-3 with TRBJ2-1, with 7 middle bases fitting TRBD2. Sequencing was done on a sample of peripheral blood. At the DNA level, the sequence is TGTGCCAGCAGCTTTAGCGGGCCCCTCGACAATGAGCAGTTCTTC. The resulting protein is CASSFSGPLDNEQFF. The full variable domain, completed from the reference TRBV11-3 and TRBJ2-1 proteins outside the CDR3, reads EAGVVQSPRYKIIEKKQPVAFWCNPISGHNTLYWYLQNLGQGPELLIRYENEEAVDDSQLPKDRFSAERLKGVDSTLKIQPAELGDSAVYLCASSFSGPLDNEQFFGPGTRLTVL.